This is a list of T cell receptor beta chains from one sample in a study of blood T cell repertoires in COVID-19. TCRdb keeps only in-frame clones here, not all; method: immunoSEQ multiplex PCR. The sample shows 30,000 to 40,000 clones, more than 80% of them seen only once. What was sequenced was peripheral blood. The origin of the receptors is a male donor with active COVID-19. Each CDR3 is given without its conserved first and last residue. D genes are given only for firm matches.

J gene	D gene	V gene	CDR3 protein
TRBJ2-1	TRBD2	TRBV2	ASNRGGMGYNEQF
TRBJ2-2	-	TRBV7-2	ASSLARGNTGELF
TRBJ1-6	-	TRBV5-1	ASSLEGYGGANSPLH
TRBJ2-3	-	TRBV27	ASSLRETDTQY
TRBJ1-2	TRBD1	TRBV30	AGTIPGQPAYGYT
TRBJ1-5	TRBD1	TRBV6-2/TRBV6-3	ASSSRIYQGASNQPQH
TRBJ2-5	TRBD2	TRBV5-4	ASSSSGGARETQY
TRBJ2-2	-	TRBV4-1	ASSQDPRQATTGELF
TRBJ2-7	TRBD1	TRBV7-2	ASSFTGGPYEQY
TRBJ2-1	TRBD1	TRBV7-2	ASSPNNRDSTHNEQF
TRBJ2-5	-	TRBV18	ASSPSNLQETQY
TRBJ1-1	-	TRBV29-1	SSWGGGSTEAF
TRBJ1-1	-	TRBV18	ASSPPYPGRNTEAF
TRBJ1-1	-	TRBV11-3	ASSARTFNTEAF
TRBJ1-1	TRBD1	TRBV3-1/TRBV3-2	ASSRGSVGGGRDTEAF
TRBJ1-1	TRBD1	TRBV29-1	SVEKGASNTEAF
TRBJ2-7	TRBD1	TRBV6-6	ASSYSFQGVSYEQY
TRBJ1-1	TRBD1	TRBV19	ASREQGTGEAF
TRBJ2-5	-	TRBV30	AWALRGARETQY
TRBJ2-3	-	TRBV9	ASSTYPGSTDTQY
TRBJ1-5	-	TRBV5-1	ASSLGQGQPQH
TRBJ2-3	TRBD1	TRBV7-9	ASSLGQGYGDTQY
TRBJ2-7	-	TRBV12-3/TRBV12-4	ASSYGQTYEQY
TRBJ2-7	TRBD1	TRBV5-6	ASSLPTGTGISYEQY
TRBJ1-2	TRBD1	TRBV9	ASSGHRGTDGYT
TRBJ2-7	-	TRBV2	ASSEFPLGEQY
TRBJ1-2	-	TRBV6-5	ASSYQGQSGGYT